This T cell receptor beta chain was documented in a study of neoadjuvant anti-PD-1 for oral cavity cancer. Across the study: Around day 43, patients without progression received a fourth nivolumab dose before surgery.

The sample holds one count of this clone. Clones were read by immunoSEQ multiplex PCR, and TCRdb kept only the in-frame ones, dropping some. Of about 7,100 clones in the sample, over 45% were seen once. This CDR3 comprises 14 residues. Germline-derived CDR1 and CDR2 are LNHDA and SQIVND (reference sequence). J gave up 7 bases and V 11 bases, and 10 bases lay outside the gene matches. The receptor was isolated from a person aged 35-79 years with oral cavity squamous cell carcinoma. V gene TRBV19 combines with J gene TRBJ2-2; TRBD2 matches at 10 bases. The material was tumor tissue, obtained before nivolumab (anti-PD-1) treatment. DNA of the CDR3: TGTGCCGCCCAAAGCGGGAGGGCCGTCGGGGAGCTGTTTTTT. This encodes CAAQSGRAVGELFF. Looking up the rest from reference TRBV19 and TRBJ2-2 gives the full variable domain: DGGITQSPKYLFRKEGQNVTLSCEQNLNHDAMYWYRQDPGQGLRLIYYSQIVNDFQKGDIAEGYSVSREKKESFPLTVTSAQKNPTAFYLCAAQSGRAVGELFFGEGSRLTVL.